This is a list of T cell receptor beta chains from one sample in a study of OX40 agonist ivuxolimab in advanced cancers. TCRdb's copy holds only in-frame clones and misses some; the assay was immunoSEQ multiplex PCR. This sample has roughly 90,000 clones; 91% occur once, and the top ten carry about 8.5%. The source was CD4+ or CD8+ T cells sorted from blood, collected in a trial of the OX40 agonist ivuxolimab. These TCRs come from an adult with an advanced solid tumor such as melanoma, head and neck, liver or kidney cancer. CDR3s include the opening cysteine and the closing phenylalanine or tryptophan. The D gene is left open where the match is weak. Clone size is stated in some rows and not others, as once, few, many or a class when expanded.

TRBV5-4,TRBJ1-6,TRBD1,.,TGTGCCAGCAGCCGGGACAGGGACTCACCCCTCCACTTT,CASSRDRDSPLHF
TRBV5-1,TRBJ2-7,TRBD2,.,TGCGCCAGCAGCGTTGGCGGAGCGGGAGGGCTCGGCGAGCAGTACTTC,CASSVGGAGGLGEQYF
TRBV9,TRBJ1-6,TRBD1,.,TGTGCCAGCAGCGTACTAGGACAGGAAAATTCACCCCTCCACTTT,CASSVLGQENSPLHF
TRBV19,TRBJ1-5,.,.,TGTGCCAGTATGAACAGGGCCCAGAATCAGCCCCAGCATTTT,CASMNRAQNQPQHF
TRBV15,TRBJ2-3,.,.,TGTGCCACTCAACACCGCCCTAGCACAGATACGCAGTATTTT,CATQHRPSTDTQYF
TRBV7-3,TRBJ2-3,.,.,TGTGCCAGCAGCTTAACAGGGGCAGATACGCAGTATTTT,CASSLTGADTQYF
TRBV2,TRBJ2-1,.,few,TGTGCCAGGACCTTAGGGCAGGGCGGACCAAGCTCCTACAATGAGCAGTTCTTC,CARTLGQGGPSSYNEQFF
TRBV11-3,TRBJ2-1,TRBD1,.,TGTGCCAGCAGCCCCGGGACAGCGGCTGAGCAGTTCTTC,CASSPGTAAEQFF
TRBV18,TRBJ1-2,.,.,TGTGCCAGCTCCCCAGACTCCACCGTAGGGTATGGCTACACCTTC,CASSPDSTVGYGYTF
TRBV19,TRBJ1-1,.,.,TGTGCCACTAAGATACAGGGCGCTGCTGAAGCTTTCTTT,CATKIQGAAEAFF
TRBV20-1,TRBJ1-1,.,.,TGCAGTGCCTTGCTAAACACTGAAGCTTTCTTT,CSALLNTEAFF
TRBV10-3,TRBJ2-3,TRBD2,.,TGTGCCATCAGAGGGACTAGCGGGTACCAGCGAGATACGCAGTATTTT,CAIRGTSGYQRDTQYF
TRBV27,TRBJ2-7,.,.,TGTGCCAGCCAAGGCACCTCCTACGAGCAGTACTTC,CASQGTSYEQYF
TRBV2,TRBJ2-5,TRBD1,once,TGTGCCAGCCAGACAGGGCTAGTAACCCAAGAGACCCAGTACTTC,CASQTGLVTQETQYF
TRBV27,TRBJ2-7,TRBD2,.,TGTGCCAGCAGTCTGCGGACTAGCGGTACCTACGAGCAGTACTTC,CASSLRTSGTYEQYF
TRBV5-4,TRBJ2-3,TRBD2,once,TGTGCCAGCAGCTTGGGACTAGCGGGTAGCACAGATACGCAGTATTTT,CASSLGLAGSTDTQYF